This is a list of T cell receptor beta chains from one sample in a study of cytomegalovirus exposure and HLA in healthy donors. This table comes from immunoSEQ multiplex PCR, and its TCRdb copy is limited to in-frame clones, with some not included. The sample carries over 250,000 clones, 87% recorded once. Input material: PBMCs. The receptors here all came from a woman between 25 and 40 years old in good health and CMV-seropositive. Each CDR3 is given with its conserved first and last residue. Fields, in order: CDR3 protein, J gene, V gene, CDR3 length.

CATQGSWTEAFF TRBJ1-1 TRBV27 12
CASSPTSGGVVDEQFF TRBJ2-1 TRBV27 16
CSVPRGTSRSYNEQFF TRBJ2-1 TRBV29-1 16
CASSPGGGEQFF TRBJ2-1 TRBV6-5 12
CASSLIQGFEQYF TRBJ2-7 TRBV6-5 13
CASSPIWGDTEAFF TRBJ1-1 TRBV6-6 14
CASSPEPSGGYNEQFF TRBJ2-1 TRBV5-1 16
CASSSSPRDYGYTF TRBJ1-2 TRBV9 14
CAWSPQIGRARIEQYF TRBJ2-7 TRBV30 16
CASSRQGAYEQYF TRBJ2-7 TRBV18 13
CASSLNFRSYGYTF TRBJ1-2 TRBV2 14
CASMTQETQYF TRBJ2-5 TRBV27 11
CASSEGIYFYEQYF TRBJ2-7 TRBV2 14
CASSGELAGTYEQYF TRBJ2-7 TRBV27 15
CASSPRAGVSYNEQFF TRBJ2-1 TRBV14 16
CAHQRELSYEQYF TRBJ2-7 TRBV2 13
CASSLQENTEAFF TRBJ1-1 TRBV7-8 13
CASSQALRGQQYF TRBJ2-3 TRBV4-3 13
CASSLGLGRSGANVLTF TRBJ2-6 TRBV7-6 17
CASSLGSRFAGPAGELFF TRBJ2-2 TRBV7-2 18
CASSPLDTGEQFF TRBJ2-1 TRBV18 13
CATRRGAYEQYF TRBJ2-7 TRBV27 12
CSVEWDRVQREQFF TRBJ2-1 TRBV29-1 14
CASSPRDRAQGEQFF TRBJ2-1 TRBV27 15